This T cell receptor beta chain emerged from a study of cytomegalovirus exposure and HLA in healthy donors. CDR3 length: 13 residues. Trimming took off 7 bases at V and 7 bases at J, with 14 bases between the two ends. Germline V gene sequence: CDR1 MNHNS, CDR2 SASEGT. Sequencing used immunoSEQ multiplex PCR; TCRdb keeps in-frame clones, though not all of them. The table lists some 69,000 clones, roughly 94% of them singletons. This receptor was identified in a man between 18 and 29 years old in good health and CMV-seropositive. Sequenced material: PBMCs. J is TRBJ1-5 and V is TRBV6-1, with D possibly matching TRBD1 (6 bases). The CDR3 loop is CASTLDSAQPQHF. The DNA for the CDR3 is TGTGCCAGCACTCTGGACAGTGCGCAGCCCCAGCATTTT.